These T cell receptor beta chains were read from a single sample in a study of T cells in Graves' hyperthyroidism and ophthalmopathy. One entry per CDR3 protein results from TCRdb running MiXCR on the multiplex PCR reads. The sample lists over 650,000 distinct CDR3 sequences; about 15% were seen once. The sample was blood. These receptors all come from a man aged 18 to 35 with Graves' hyperthyroidism. Both conserved end residues are part of each CDR3. D genes are given only for firm matches. Clone size is stated in some rows and not others, as once, few, many or a class when expanded.

v_gene	abundance	d_gene	j_gene	CDR3nt	CDR3aa
TRBV19	few	-	TRBJ2-2	TGTGCCAGTAGCTCCCAGGGGACCAACACCGGGGAGCTGTTTTTT	CASSSQGTNTGELFF
TRBV6-2/TRBV6-3	many	-	TRBJ2-1	TGTGCCAGCAGTTACTCGAAGGGTCGGCATGAGCAGTTCTTC	CASSYSKGRHEQFF
TRBV7-8	few	-	TRBJ1-3	TGTGCCAGCAGCGCCATAGGGATCTCTGGAAACACCATATATTTT	CASSAIGISGNTIYF
TRBV24-1	few	-	TRBJ2-7	TGTGCCACCAGTCTTGGAGGGGGCTCCTACGAGCAGTACTTC	CATSLGGGSYEQYF
TRBV12-3/TRBV12-4	many	TRBD2	TRBJ2-1	TGTGCCAGCAGCTCCCCGAGGTTTGCGGGAGGGCCCTCATGGAATGAGCAGTTCTTC	CASSSPRFAGGPSWNEQFF
TRBV19	many	-	TRBJ2-7	TGTGCCAGTAGACAAGCGGACAGCTACGGGGGGTACGAGCAGTACTTC	CASRQADSYGGYEQYF
TRBV19	few	-	TRBJ1-1	TGTGCCAGTAGTATATTAACCAGCACTGAAGCTTTCTTT	CASSILTSTEAFF
TRBV28	few	TRBD1	TRBJ2-7	TGTGCCAGCTCACCTAAATCCCTCGACAGGGGACCGTACGAGCAGTACTTC	CASSPKSLDRGPYEQYF
TRBV20-1	many	-	TRBJ2-1	TGCAGTGCAGCGCCGACTAGACGGTCTGAGCAGTTCTTC	CSAAPTRRSEQFF
TRBV20-1	many	TRBD1	TRBJ2-7	TGCAGTGCTAGTAAACAGGGGGCCTCCTACGAGCAGTACTTC	CSASKQGASYEQYF
TRBV15	-	-	TRBJ1-5	TGTGCCACCAGCCAGGGCTCTCTGTTAAGCAATCAGCCCCAGCATTTT	CATSQGSLLSNQPQHF
TRBV2	many	TRBD2	TRBJ2-3	TGTGCCAGCAGTGAACCCAGCGGGGGCACAGATACGCAGTATTTT	CASSEPSGGTDTQYF
TRBV27	many	-	TRBJ2-2	TGTGCCAGCTTCGACGCCAACACCGGGGAGCTGTTTTTT	CASFDANTGELFF
TRBV27	few	TRBD1	TRBJ2-1	TGTGCCAGCAGTTTATCGTCCGGCACCCCCCGACAGGGGCAGTTCTTC	CASSLSSGTPRQGQFF
TRBV7-3	-	-	TRBJ2-7	TGTGCCAGCAGCGAATCCGGGGCCTCCTACGAGCGGTACTTC	CASSESGASYERYF
TRBV12-3/TRBV12-4	many	TRBD1	TRBJ1-4	TGTGCCAGCAGTTTGGACAGGGGATCGGCTGAAAAACTGTTTTTT	CASSLDRGSAEKLFF
TRBV20-1	-	-	TRBJ2-6	TGCAGTGCCAGAGAGGGGCCATCTGGGGCCAACGTCCTGACTTTC	CSAREGPSGANVLTF
TRBV6-1	many	-	TRBJ2-7	TGTGCCACCGCACTTAGCTTGGGTTACGAGCAGTACTTC	CATALSLGYEQYF
TRBV29-1	-	-	TRBJ1-2	TGCAGCGTTGAAGAGGGCCAGGGGAAACACTATGGCTACACCTTC	CSVEEGQGKHYGYTF
TRBV3-1	many	TRBD2	TRBJ2-5	TGTGCCAGCAGCCAGGGAGGGGTCCCGGAGACCCAGTACTTC	CASSQGGVPETQYF
TRBV5-1	many	-	TRBJ2-3	TGCGCCAGCAGCTTGATGGGTCCAGATACGCAGTATTTT	CASSLMGPDTQYF
TRBV6-1	once	TRBD1	TRBJ2-7	TGTGCCAGCAGTGAATACCCCCCGGGACAGGGTACAGACGAGCAGTACTTC	CASSEYPPGQGTDEQYF
TRBV6-8	few	-	TRBJ2-2	TGTGCCAGCAGTTACATACCGGGACTGGGAAACACCGGGGAGCTGTTTTTT	CASSYIPGLGNTGELFF
TRBV20-1	many	-	TRBJ2-5	TGCAGTGCCCAAAATGCTCGAGGGCGGCAAGAGACCCAGTACTTC	CSAQNARGRQETQYF
TRBV10-2	many	-	TRBJ2-1	TGCGCCAGCAGTCTTAGCGACCCTCGGTACAATGAGCAGTTCTTC	CASSLSDPRYNEQFF
TRBV6-1	-	TRBD2	TRBJ2-7	TGTGCCAGCAGTGAAAGCTTGGGGGGGAGGCCCTACGAGCAGTACTTC	CASSESLGGRPYEQYF